Listed below are T cell receptor beta chains from one sample, sequenced in a study of cytomegalovirus exposure and HLA in healthy donors. TCRdb's table, derived via immunoSEQ multiplex PCR, lists solely in-frame clones and lacks some. The sample has some 200,000 clones, around 86% seen once. The material sequenced was PBMCs. The receptors were sampled from a man between 40 and 49 years old in good health and CMV-seropositive. CDR3s include the opening cysteine and the closing phenylalanine or tryptophan. Each record gives: J gene, D gene, V gene, clone size, CDR3 protein, CDR3 DNA. D genes are given only for firm matches. Some rows mark clone size as missing; the rest say once, few, many or name a class of expanded clone.

J: TRBJ2-3
D: -
V: TRBV6-1
size: -
CDR3: CASSEWGVLGTDTQYF
DNA: TGTGCCAGCAGTGAGTGGGGGGTGCTGGGGACAGATACGCAGTATTTT

J: TRBJ2-5
D: -
V: TRBV5-6
size: -
CDR3: CASSLGTYQETQYF
DNA: TGTGCCAGCAGCCTGGGGACTTACCAAGAGACCCAGTACTTC

J: TRBJ1-2
D: TRBD1
V: TRBV7-9
size: -
CDR3: CASSLAAGGAGGYTF
DNA: TGTGCCAGCAGCTTAGCGGCAGGGGGCGCGGGCGGCTACACCTTC

J: TRBJ2-1
D: -
V: TRBV11-2
size: -
CDR3: CASSLDGGLNNEQFF
DNA: TGTGCCAGCAGCTTAGATGGGGGCCTGAACAATGAGCAGTTCTTC

J: TRBJ2-1
D: -
V: TRBV6-6
size: -
CDR3: CASRDRRGSSYNEQFF
DNA: TGTGCCAGCAGAGACCGTCGGGGGAGCTCCTACAATGAGCAGTTCTTC

J: TRBJ2-7
D: TRBD2
V: TRBV14
size: -
CDR3: CASSQDNLAVTAYEQYF
DNA: TGTGCCAGCAGCCAAGATAACCTAGCGGTTACCGCCTACGAGCAGTACTTC

J: TRBJ1-1
D: -
V: TRBV9
size: -
CDR3: CASSVGEGKTEAFF
DNA: TGTGCCAGCAGCGTAGGGGAGGGAAAGACTGAAGCTTTCTTT

J: TRBJ2-7
D: -
V: TRBV6-5
size: -
CDR3: CASRATGFYEQYF
DNA: TGTGCCAGCAGGGCAACAGGGTTCTACGAGCAGTACTTC

J: TRBJ1-1
D: -
V: TRBV7-9
size: -
CDR3: CASSWGEAEAFF
DNA: TGTGCCAGCAGCTGGGGGGAGGCTGAAGCTTTCTTT

J: TRBJ2-5
D: -
V: TRBV27
size: -
CDR3: CASSLSPPRGARETQYF
DNA: TGTGCCAGCAGTTTATCCCCCCCCAGGGGCGCGCGGGAGACCCAGTACTTC

J: TRBJ1-4
D: -
V: TRBV19
size: -
CDR3: CARVGQSGYSEKLFF
DNA: TGTGCCAGGGTCGGACAGTCAGGGTATAGTGAAAAACTGTTTTTT

J: TRBJ2-5
D: -
V: TRBV14
size: -
CDR3: CASSQDVATPETQYF
DNA: TGTGCCAGCAGCCAAGATGTTGCGACTCCAGAGACCCAGTACTTC

J: TRBJ2-5
D: -
V: TRBV6-6
size: -
CDR3: CASTTRIQETQYF
DNA: TGTGCCAGCACAACCAGGATTCAAGAGACCCAGTACTTC

J: TRBJ1-4
D: TRBD1
V: TRBV5-1
size: few
CDR3: CASSLTGGANEKLFF
DNA: TGCGCCAGCAGCTTGACAGGGGGCGCTAATGAAAAACTGTTTTTT

J: TRBJ2-7
D: -
V: TRBV11-1
size: -
CDR3: CASSLEQGALYEQYF
DNA: TGTGCCAGCAGCTTAGAGCAGGGTGCTCTCTACGAGCAGTACTTC

J: TRBJ1-2
D: TRBD1
V: TRBV11-1
size: few
CDR3: CASSEDRGNGYTF
DNA: TGTGCCAGCAGCGAGGACAGGGGCAATGGCTACACCTTC

J: TRBJ1-5
D: -
V: TRBV28
size: -
CDR3: CASSRDGSSGPQHF
DNA: TGTGCCAGCAGCAGGGATGGATCATCAGGGCCCCAGCATTTT

J: TRBJ1-6
D: TRBD1
V: TRBV19
size: -
CDR3: CASSPRQGAGSPLHF
DNA: TGTGCCAGTAGTCCCCGACAGGGGGCAGGTTCACCCCTCCACTTT

J: TRBJ2-2
D: TRBD1
V: TRBV6-4
size: -
CDR3: CASSDYRGPANTGELFF
DNA: TGTGCCAGCAGTGATTACAGGGGGCCCGCGAACACCGGGGAGCTGTTTTTT

J: TRBJ1-2
D: -
V: TRBV6-1
size: -
CDR3: CASSEEQGGRGANYGYTF
DNA: TGTGCCAGCAGTGAAGAACAGGGAGGGAGGGGAGCTAACTATGGCTACACCTTC